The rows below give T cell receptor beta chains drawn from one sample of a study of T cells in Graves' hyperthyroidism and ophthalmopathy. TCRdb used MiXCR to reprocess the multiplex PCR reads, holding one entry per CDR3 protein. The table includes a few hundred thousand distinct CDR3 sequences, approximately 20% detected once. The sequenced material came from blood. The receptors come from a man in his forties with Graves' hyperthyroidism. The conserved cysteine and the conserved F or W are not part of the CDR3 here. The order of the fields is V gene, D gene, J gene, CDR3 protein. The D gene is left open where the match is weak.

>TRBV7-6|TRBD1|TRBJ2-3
ASSLGTGEHTQY
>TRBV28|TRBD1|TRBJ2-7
ASSPGTGNHPSEQY
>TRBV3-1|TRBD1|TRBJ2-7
ASSPVRGTGNYEQY
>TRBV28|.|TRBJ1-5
ASNPRRGYGILGNQPQH
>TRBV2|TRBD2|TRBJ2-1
ASSGPSGGGVSYNEQF
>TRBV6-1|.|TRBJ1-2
ASSEAQEDGYT
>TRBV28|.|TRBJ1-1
ASSFGGSMNTEAF
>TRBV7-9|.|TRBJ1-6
ASSLVSAGSPLH
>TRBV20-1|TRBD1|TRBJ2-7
SAIQGALGEQY
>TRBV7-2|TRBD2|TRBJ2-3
ASSFSAGGQDTQY
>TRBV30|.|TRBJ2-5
ASQGQGETQY
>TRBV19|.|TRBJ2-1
ASTPFGGGRNEQF
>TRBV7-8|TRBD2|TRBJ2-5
ASSVGGDQETQY